This T cell receptor beta chain came from a study of T-cell memory formation after mild COVID-19. TCRdb fed the 5' RACE reads into MiXCR, producing one record per CDR3 protein. The table records roughly 370,000 distinct CDR3 sequences, 15% to 20% of them present only once. This clonotype turned up a few times. The ends were cut back, 7 bases at V and 0 bases at J, with 19 bases in the middle. The CDR3 totals 17 residues. Germline values: CDR1 MNHNY, CDR2 SVGAGI (reference sequence). The sample taken for sequencing was PBMCs or a T cell subset sorted from them (not recorded which). The chain has TRBV6-6 and TRBJ1-5, with D maybe TRBD1 (6 bases). The sequence derives from a man aged 18-30 years who had mild COVID-19 (a few samples of this study predate the infection). Cell type and time point are not known. The DNA of the CDR3 is TGTGCCAGCAAAGCCGACGACAGGCCTGATAGCAATCAGCCCCAGCATTTT. It encodes CASKADDRPDSNQPQHF.